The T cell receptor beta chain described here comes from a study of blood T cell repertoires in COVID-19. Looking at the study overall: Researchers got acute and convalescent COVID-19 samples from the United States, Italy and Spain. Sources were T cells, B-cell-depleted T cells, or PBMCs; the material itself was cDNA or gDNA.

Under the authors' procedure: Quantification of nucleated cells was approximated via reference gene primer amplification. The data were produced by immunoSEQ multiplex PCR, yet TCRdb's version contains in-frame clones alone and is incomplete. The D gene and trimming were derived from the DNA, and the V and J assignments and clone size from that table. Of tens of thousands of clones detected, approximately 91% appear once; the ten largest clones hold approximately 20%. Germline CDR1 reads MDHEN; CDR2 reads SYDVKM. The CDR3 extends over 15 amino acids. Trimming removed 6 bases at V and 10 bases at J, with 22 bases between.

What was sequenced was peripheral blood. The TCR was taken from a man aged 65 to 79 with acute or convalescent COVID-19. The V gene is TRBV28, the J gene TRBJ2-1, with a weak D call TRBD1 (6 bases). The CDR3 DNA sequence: TGTGCCAGCAGCACTAGGGGGAATAAACTTGGGGAGCAGTTCTTC. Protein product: CASSTRGNKLGEQFF.